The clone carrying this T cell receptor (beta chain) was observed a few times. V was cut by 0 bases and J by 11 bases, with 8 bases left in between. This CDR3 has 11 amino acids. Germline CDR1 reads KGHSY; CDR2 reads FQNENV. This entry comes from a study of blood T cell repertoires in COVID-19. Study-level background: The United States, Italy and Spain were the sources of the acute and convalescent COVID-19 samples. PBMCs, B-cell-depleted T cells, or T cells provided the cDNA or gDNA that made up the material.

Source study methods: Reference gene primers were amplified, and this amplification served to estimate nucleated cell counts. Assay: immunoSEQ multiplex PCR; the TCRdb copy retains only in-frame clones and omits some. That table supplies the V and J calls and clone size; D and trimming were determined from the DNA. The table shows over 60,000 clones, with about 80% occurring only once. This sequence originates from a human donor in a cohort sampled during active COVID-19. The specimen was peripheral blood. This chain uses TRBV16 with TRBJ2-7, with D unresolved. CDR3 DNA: TGTGCCAGCAGCCAATCGTCTCAGAAGTACTTC. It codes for CASSQSSQKYF.